The 5 T cell receptor beta chains below come from one sample, sequenced in a study of CD8 T cells in Susac syndrome. RNA amounts of roughly 0.45 to 1 ug underwent reverse transcription with random hexamers. TCRdb reprocessed the immunoSEQ multiplex PCR reads via MiXCR and lists one record per CDR3 protein. The sample has under 150,000 distinct CDR3 sequences, roughly 94% seen once. Sequenced material: CD4+ T cells from PBMCs. Receptors originate from a human donor with multiple sclerosis.

The CDR3 protein is CASSLSPTGELFF. The CDR3 region has the DNA TGCGCCAGCAGCTTGTCCCCCACCGGGGAGCTGTTTTTT. The genes are TRBV5-1 and TRBJ2-2; the D is unclear. The V gene lost 1 base and the J gene lost 4 bases, with 5 bases spanning the gap. Germline-derived CDR1 and CDR2 are SGHRS and YFSETQ. The CDR3 is 13 amino acids.

The rearrangement links TRBV20-1 to TRBJ2-5; 7 bases line up with TRBD2. With 5 bases clipped from V and 4 bases from J, the junction kept 4 bases outside the gene matches. The CDR3 consists of 12 residues. The germline V gene encodes CDR1 DFQATT and CDR2 SNEGSKA (reference sequence). CDR3 DNA: TGCAGTGCTCCCGGGGAGGGAGAGACCCAGTACTTC. Its translation: CSAPGEGETQYF.

The V gene is TRBV5-5, the J gene TRBJ2-5; TRBD1 aligns across 11 bases. Losses at the gene ends were 3 bases for V and 5 bases for J; bases not matched to a gene: 6. The CDR3 extends over 15 amino acids. Germline V gene data show CDR1 as SGHKS and CDR2 as YYEKEE (reference sequence). The CDR3 sequence is CASSSGQGVWETQYF. CDR3 nucleotide sequence: TGTGCCAGCAGCTCGGGACAGGGGGTTTGGGAGACCCAGTACTTC.

This clonotype occurred once. This rearrangement joins TRBV28 to TRBJ1-4; 10 nucleotides align to TRBD1. With 5 bases clipped from V and 8 bases from J, the junction kept 11 bases outside the gene matches. The CDR3 loop spans 16 amino acids. Germline V lookup: CDR1 MDHEN, CDR2 SYDVKM. CDR3 coding DNA: TGTGCCAGCAGTCTGTCAGAGGGACAGGGGAAAGAAAAACTGTTTTTT. Translated: CASSLSEGQGKEKLFF.

The rearrangement links TRBV29-1 to TRBJ1-1, with no clear D. Germline assignment: CDR1 SQVTM and CDR2 ANQGSEA. Trimming took off 2 bases at V and 0 bases at J, with 7 bases between the two ends. The CDR3 spans 13 residues. CDR3 DNA sequence: TGCAGCGTTGAAAAAGCCTTGAACACTGAAGCTTTCTTT. Protein: CSVEKALNTEAFF.